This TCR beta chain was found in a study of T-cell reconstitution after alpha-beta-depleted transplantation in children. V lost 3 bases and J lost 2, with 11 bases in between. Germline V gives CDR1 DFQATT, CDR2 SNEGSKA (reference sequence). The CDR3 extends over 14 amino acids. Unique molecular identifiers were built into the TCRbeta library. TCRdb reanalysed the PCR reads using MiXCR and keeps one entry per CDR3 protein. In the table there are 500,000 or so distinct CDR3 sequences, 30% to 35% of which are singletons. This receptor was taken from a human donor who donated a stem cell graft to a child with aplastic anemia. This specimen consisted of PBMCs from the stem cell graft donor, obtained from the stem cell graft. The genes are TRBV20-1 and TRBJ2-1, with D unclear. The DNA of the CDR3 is TGCAGTGCTAGGACCGCCCCGGCCTACAATGAGCAGTTCTTC. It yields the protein CSARTAPAYNEQFF.